This record concerns one T cell receptor beta chain sequence. What this receptor recognizes is not known. Base qualities were left out, and no much larger clone turns up one base away. The entry originates in a study of T cell responses to AZD1222 COVID-19 vaccine (dated by TCRdb to the early 2020s). In the study overall: A total of about 230 trial participants underwent TCR sequencing, of whom 207 received two doses of AZD1222 and 26 received two doses of the MenACWY control vaccine. Trial participants were enrolled by age into subgroups of 18-55, 56-69 and 70-plus years, and about 150, 27 and 61 TCR-sequenced participants, respectively, were included in these subgroups.

The time point tag for this specimen amounts to: about 28 days (+/-7) after the second vaccine dose. AZD1222 recipients whose second dose came at about 4 weeks and those whose second dose came at about 12 weeks were combined into one group, since spike-specific TCR depth and breadth did not differ between the two schedules. Vaccinee samples came from UK trials COV001 and COV002, including a single-blind randomized controlled phase 2/3 trial of AZD1222 (ChAdOx1 nCoV-19) in healthy adults. For TCRbeta chain sequencing, PBMC samples were collected from trial participants at day 0 and at day 28 after the second dose. Study-wide findings and limitations: Participants were mostly white British, with more females than males. The authors suggested clonal diversity may have been underestimated. CD4 TCRs associated with the vaccine covered the entire spike protein, and the dominant responses were in regions 160-218 and 743-854. Because no day 14 peak-response samples were available, the repertoires could be characterized only after the peak T cell response. Epitopes outside the regions mutated in the B.1.351 and B.1.1.7 variants were reportedly recognized by nearly half of the unique spike-specific TCRs. The 56-69-year group was small, and its depth increase did not reach significance, likely because of low power. Only six or seven AZD1222 recipients were SARS-CoV-2 seropositive at baseline, limiting conclusions about previously exposed vaccinees. A significant rise in spike-specific TCR breadth and depth was observed after two AZD1222 doses relative to day 0 and relative to MenACWY recipients.

The CDR3 regions of human TCRbeta chains were analyzed by immunosequencing. As for the original processing: Repertoire TCRs were matched against a reference library of SARS-CoV-2-specific TCRs generated with the MIRA antigen-specificity platform. Breadth was defined as the fraction of unique TCRs that were SARS-CoV-2-associated. Depth was defined as the fraction of total T cells that were SARS-CoV-2-associated. Using the MIRA data, each spike-specific TCR was mapped to the spike region that the TCR reacts to and placed in a CD4 or CD8 class. Log10-transformed breadth and depth values were compared by one-way ANOVA with Sidak's multiple comparisons tests. TCRdb mirrors the immuneACCESS table, restricted to in-frame sequences. Some clones are absent from its copies; in checked studies, under half trace to an unresolved V gene, and the reason for the others is unknown. The V and J calls and clone size come from that table; D and trimming were worked out from the DNA. In this sample the table shows 250,000 to 300,000 clones, 94% of which occur a single time. The ten largest clones capture around 0.58% of the sample.

V loses 5 bases, J loses 3 bases, and the germline ends lie 11 bases apart. The germline V gene sets CDR1 to SGHVS and CDR2 to FQNEAQ. The CDR3 goes from the cysteine to the phenylalanine over 14 residues. The read is trimmed to its CDR3 DNA, 42 bases read in frame from base 1. This TCR came from an adult who received the AZD1222 COVID-19 vaccine. Here the chain combines TRBV7-8 and TRBJ2-1; the D segment cannot be called with confidence. The starting material was peripheral blood, obtained 28 days after the second AZD1222 dose. The DNA sequence is as follows: TGTGCCAGCAGCCTTCTACCCTTCTACAATGAGCAGTTCTTC. It encodes CASSLLPFYNEQFF.